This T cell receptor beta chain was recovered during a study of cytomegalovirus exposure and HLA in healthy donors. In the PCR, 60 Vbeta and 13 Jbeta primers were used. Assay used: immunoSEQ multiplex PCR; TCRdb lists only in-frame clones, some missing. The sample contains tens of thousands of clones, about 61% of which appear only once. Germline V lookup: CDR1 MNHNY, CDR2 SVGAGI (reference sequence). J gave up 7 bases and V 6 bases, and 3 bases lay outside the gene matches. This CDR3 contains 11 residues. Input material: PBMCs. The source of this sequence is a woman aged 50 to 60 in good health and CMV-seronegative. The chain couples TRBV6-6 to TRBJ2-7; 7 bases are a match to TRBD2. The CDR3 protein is CASRGRAEQYF. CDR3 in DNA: TGTGCCAGCAGGGGGAGGGCTGAGCAGTACTTC.